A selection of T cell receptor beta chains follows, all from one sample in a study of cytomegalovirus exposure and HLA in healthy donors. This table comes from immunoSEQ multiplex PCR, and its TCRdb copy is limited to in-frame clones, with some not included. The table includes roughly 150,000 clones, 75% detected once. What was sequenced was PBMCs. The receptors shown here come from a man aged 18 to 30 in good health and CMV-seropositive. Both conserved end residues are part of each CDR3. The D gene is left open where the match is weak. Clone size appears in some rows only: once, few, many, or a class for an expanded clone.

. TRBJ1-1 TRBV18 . CASSHGQGRRMNTEAFF TGTGCCAGCTCACACGGCCAGGGAAGGAGAATGAACACTGAAGCTTTCTTT
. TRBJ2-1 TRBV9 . CASSVGGHNEQFF TGTGCCAGCAGCGTAGGAGGTCACAATGAGCAGTTCTTC
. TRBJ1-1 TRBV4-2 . CASSQDEVSAFF TGTGCCAGCAGCCAAGATGAGGTTTCAGCTTTCTTT
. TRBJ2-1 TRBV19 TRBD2 CASSIELLAGGSENEQFF TGTGCCAGTAGTATAGAGCTTCTAGCGGGAGGCTCGGAAAATGAGCAGTTCTTC
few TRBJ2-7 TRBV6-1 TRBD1 CASSEVGTGSSYEQYF TGTGCCAGCAGTGAAGTGGGGACAGGGAGCTCCTACGAGCAGTACTTC
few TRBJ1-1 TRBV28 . CASSQLAGSGTEAFF TGTGCCAGCAGTCAACTAGCAGGGTCGGGCACTGAAGCTTTCTTT
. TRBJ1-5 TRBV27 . CASSWDTNQPQHF TGTGCCAGCAGTTGGGACACGAATCAGCCCCAGCATTTT
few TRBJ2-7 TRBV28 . CASSLLGTGGFEQYF TGTGCCAGCAGTTTATTGGGGACCGGAGGGTTCGAGCAGTACTTC
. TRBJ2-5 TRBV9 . CASSPRERRGETQYF TGTGCCAGCAGCCCCCGGGAAAGACGGGGGGAGACCCAGTACTTC
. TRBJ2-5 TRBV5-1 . CASSLNYQETQYF TGCGCCAGCAGCTTGAACTACCAAGAGACCCAGTACTTC
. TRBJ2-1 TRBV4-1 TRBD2 CASSQEVASGGVSGQFF TGCGCCAGCAGCCAAGAGGTGGCTAGCGGAGGGGTCAGTGGGCAGTTCTTC
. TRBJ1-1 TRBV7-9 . CASSLNRDTEAFF TGTGCCAGCAGCTTGAACAGGGACACTGAAGCTTTCTTT
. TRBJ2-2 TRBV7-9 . CSSSLATSVAGELFF TGTTCCAGCAGCTTAGCTACCAGTGTGGCCGGGGAGCTGTTTTTT